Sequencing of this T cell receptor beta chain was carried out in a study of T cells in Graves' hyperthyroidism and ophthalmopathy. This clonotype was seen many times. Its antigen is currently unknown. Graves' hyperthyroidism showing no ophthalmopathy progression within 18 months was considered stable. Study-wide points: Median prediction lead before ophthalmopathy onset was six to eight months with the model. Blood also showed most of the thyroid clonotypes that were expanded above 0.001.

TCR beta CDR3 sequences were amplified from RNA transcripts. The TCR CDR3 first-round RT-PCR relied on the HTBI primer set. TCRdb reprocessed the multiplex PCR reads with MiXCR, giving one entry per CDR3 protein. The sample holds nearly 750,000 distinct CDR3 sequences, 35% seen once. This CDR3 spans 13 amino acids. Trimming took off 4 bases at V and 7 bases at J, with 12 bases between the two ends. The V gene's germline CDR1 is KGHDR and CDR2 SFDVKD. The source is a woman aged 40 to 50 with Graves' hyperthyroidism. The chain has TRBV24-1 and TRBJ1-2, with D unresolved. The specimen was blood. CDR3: CATSDYLVGGYTF. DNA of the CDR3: TGTGCCACCAGTGACTACCTTGTGGGTGGCTACACCTTC.